One and the same sample provided the 21 T cell receptor beta chains below, sequenced in a study of CD8 T cells in ankylosing spondylitis. The study, taken as a whole, reports: A TCR beta motif made of several highly homologous variants seemed typical of ankylosing spondylitis blood.

TCRdb recomputed calls from the 5' RACE reads with MiXCR, one row per CDR3 protein. Among approximately 540,000 distinct CDR3 sequences, approximately 12% were seen once, and the ten largest hold under 7.5%. The antigens of these receptors remain unknown. Sample: blood, either unsorted or a sorted T cell fraction (not recorded which). Every receptor here comes from a male donor with ankylosing spondylitis.

This chain uses TRBV6-1 with TRBJ2-5; no clear D. V lost 0 bases and J lost 5, with 4 bases in between. This CDR3 contains 12 residues. The germline V gene encodes CDR1 MNHNS and CDR2 SASEGT. CDR3 sequence reads: CASSEAHETQYF. In nucleotides, the CDR3 is TGTGCCAGCAGTGAAGCGCACGAGACCCAGTACTTC.

The rearrangement links TRBV7-9 to TRBJ2-7; D possibly uses TRBD1 or TRBD2 (5 bases each). Per the germline V gene, CDR1 is SEHNR and CDR2 is FQNEAQ (reference sequence). This CDR3 is built from 13 residues. Between the trimmed V and J ends, which lost 3 bases and 3 bases, there was a span of 9 bases. The CDR3 is CASSFLGGYEQYV. CDR3 DNA: TGTGCCAGCAGCTTCCTTGGGGGCTACGAGCAGTACGTC.

J is TRBJ2-7 and V is TRBV29-1; D not resolved. Germline CDR1 and CDR2: SQVTM and ANQGSEA. This CDR3 spans 13 amino acids. Trimming left V 4 bases short and J 1 base short, with 11 bases between. The CDR3 reads CSVGGVGSYEQYF. Written as DNA, the CDR3 is TGCAGCGTTGGTGGGGTAGGGTCCTACGAGCAGTACTTC.

The sample holds many counts of this clonotype. The rearrangement uses TRBV2 and TRBJ2-1, with D maybe TRBD2 (6 bases). CDR3 length: 14 residues. Germline CDR1 SNHLY, CDR2 FYNNEI. Trimming stripped 6 bases from V and 4 bases from J, with 13 bases between. The CDR3 bases are TGTGCCAGCAGGGCATGGGACTGGTACAATGAGCAGTTCTTC. Translating it yields CASRAWDWYNEQFF.

This clonotype has more than one count but fewer than ten. The rearrangement uses TRBV2 and TRBJ1-2; D may be TRBD1 (5 bases). V was cut by 2 bases and J by 4 bases, with 14 bases left in between. This CDR3 is 15 amino acids long. Germline V CDR1 and CDR2: SNHLY, FYNNEI. The CDR3 DNA is TGTGCCAGCAGTGAAATTGGGGAGGACATCTATGGCTACACCTTC. This translates into CASSEIGEDIYGYTF.

The sample holds a few counts of this clonotype. This chain uses TRBV5-1 with TRBJ2-7; no firm D call. The V end was cut by 0 bases, the J end by 2 bases, with 9 bases between. The CDR3 covers 14 residues. CDR1 and CDR2 (germline): SGHRS, YFSETQ. This chain's CDR3 is CASSLEGSPYEQYV. CDR3 coding DNA: TGCGCCAGCAGCTTGGAAGGTTCTCCCTACGAGCAGTACGTC.

Only a few counts were recorded for this clonotype. The chain joins TRBV20-1 to TRBJ2-3; D perhaps matches TRBD2 (5 bases). The CDR3 sequence is 13 residues long. Trimming cost V 7 bases and J 3 bases, with 14 bases left between them. Germline CDR1 DFQATT, CDR2 SNEGSKA (reference sequence). The CDR3 nucleotides read TGCAGTGGTGAGGAAGGAGGTACAGATACGCAGTATTTT. This translates into CSGEEGGTDTQYF.

Many counts were recorded for this clonotype. V is TRBV20-1 and J is TRBJ2-7, with D perhaps TRBD1 or TRBD2 (6 bases each). CDR1 DFQATT and CDR2 SNEGSKA come from the germline V gene (reference sequence). V was clipped by 3 bases and J by 4 bases, with 19 bases between them. The length of the CDR3 is 15 residues. The CDR3 DNA reads as TGCAGTGCTAGCCTCGGGGGCGGGACCTCATACGAGCAGTACTTC. It yields the protein CSASLGGGTSYEQYF.

This clonotype was observed a few times. This chain links TRBV29-1 with TRBJ1-1; no clear D gene. V was clipped by 6 bases and J by 6 bases, with 14 bases between them. The length of the CDR3 is 12 residues. Germline V gene lookup returns CDR1 SQVTM and CDR2 ANQGSEA. The chain's CDR3 is CSVAESRPEAFF. The CDR3 region has the DNA TGCAGCGTGGCAGAAAGTAGGCCTGAAGCTTTCTTT.

This clonotype was recorded a few times. V gene TRBV2 combines with J gene TRBJ2-1, with D perhaps assigned TRBD1 or TRBD2 (5 bases each). The CDR3 length is 13 residues. Trimming shortened V by 4 bases and J by 10 bases, and 14 bases separated the two germline ends. The V gene's germline CDR1 is SNHLY and CDR2 FYNNEI. The CDR3, as DNA: TGTGCCAGCAGTGCAATACCGGGACCCGAGCAGTTCTTC. Protein: CASSAIPGPEQFF.

This clonotype appeared many times. This chain connects TRBV5-1 to TRBJ2-2; a weak D match, TRBD1 (6 bases). CDR1 is SGHRS, CDR2 YFSETQ, per germline. Trimming took 4 bases from V and 5 from J, leaving 15 bases between them. The CDR3 totals 15 residues. The CDR3 sequence: CASSPPGQPTGELFF. CDR3 coding DNA: TGCGCCAGCAGCCCTCCTGGACAGCCGACCGGGGAGCTGTTTTTT.

This clonotype came up a few times. As DNA, the CDR3 is TGCAGTGCTAGAGATCTCGCAGGGGCAGGGCAGTATTTT. This codes for CSARDLAGAGQYF. The V gene is TRBV20-1, the J gene TRBJ2-3, with D possibly matching TRBD1 (6 bases). V lost 0 bases, J lost 11 bases, and 15 bases lay in between. CDR1 DFQATT and CDR2 SNEGSKA come from the germline V gene (reference sequence). The CDR3 has 13 amino acids.

Only a few counts were recorded for this clonotype. The chain has TRBV20-1 and TRBJ1-2; maybe TRBD1 (5 bases). Per germline, CDR1 DFQATT and CDR2 SNEGSKA (reference sequence). Trimming pared 0 bases from V and 0 bases from J, leaving 17 bases between. The length of the CDR3 is 17 residues. The CDR3 is CSARDRSGNKANYGYTF. For the CDR3, the DNA is TGCAGTGCTAGAGATCGATCAGGGAATAAAGCTAACTATGGCTACACCTTC.

The chain employs TRBV6-1 and TRBJ2-3, with D tentatively TRBD2 (5 bases). This CDR3 is built from 15 residues. The germline CDR1 and CDR2 sequences are MNHNS and SASEGT. Trimming left V 4 bases short and J 0 bases short, with 11 bases between. The CDR3 DNA reads as TGTGCCAGCAGTGGGCTAGGAGGAAGCACAGATACGCAGTATTTT. Residues: CASSGLGGSTDTQYF.

In its sample, this clonotype was seen a few times. The chain uses TRBV6-1 and TRBJ1-4; D is possibly TRBD1 (6 bases). The ends were cut back, 1 base at V and 8 bases at J, with 14 bases in the middle. The CDR3 totals 15 residues. CDR1 MNHNS and CDR2 SASEGT come from the germline V gene. CDR3 bases: TGTGCCAGCAGTGAAGAGGGCAGGGGAGGAGAAAAACTGTTTTTT. Amino acid sequence: CASSEEGRGGEKLFF.

J is TRBJ2-1 and V is TRBV7-9, with 7 nucleotides matching TRBD1. In germline, CDR1 is SEHNR, CDR2 FQNEAQ (reference sequence). The CDR3 length is 15 residues. With 5 bases clipped from V and 3 bases from J, the junction kept 7 bases outside the gene matches. CDR3 region: CASSRQGNYYNEQFF. In DNA, the CDR3 is TGTGCCAGCAGCAGACAGGGAAATTACTACAATGAGCAGTTCTTC.

This clonotype has only a few counts. The rearrangement links TRBV18 to TRBJ2-5; TRBD1 is a possible D gene (6 bases). The CDR3 runs 16 residues. The germline gives CDR1 KGHSH, CDR2 LQKENI. V was cut by 3 bases and J by 2 bases, with 16 bases left in between. In DNA, the CDR3 is TGTGCCAGCTCACCGACAGGCCTGGTGGGACAAGAGACCCAGTACTTC. The encoded protein is CASSPTGLVGQETQYF.

This clonotype was seen a few times. This chain connects TRBV20-1 to TRBJ1-6; no clear D. This CDR3 contains 13 residues. Germline V gene sequence: CDR1 DFQATT, CDR2 SNEGSKA (reference sequence). Trimming cost V 3 bases and J 5 bases, with 8 bases left between them. The CDR3 loop is CSASGDNNSPLHF. As DNA, the CDR3 is TGCAGTGCTAGTGGCGATAATAATTCACCCCTCCACTTT.

This clonotype came up a few times. In DNA, the CDR3 is TGTGCCAGCAGCCTGAACCACGGGGGGAACACTGAAGCTTTCTTT. This sequence encodes CASSLNHGGNTEAFF. The chain couples TRBV7-6 to TRBJ1-1; tentatively, D is TRBD1 (5 bases). The length of the CDR3 is 15 residues. From germline, CDR1 is SGHVS and CDR2 FNYEAQ. Trimming left V 5 bases short and J 1 base short, with 14 bases between.

This clonotype has a handful of counts. This chain links TRBV28 with TRBJ1-6; 8 bases match TRBD1. The CDR3 contains 15 residues. V lost 3 bases to trimming and J lost 7 bases; unmatched junction nucleotides: 5. CDR1 is MDHEN, CDR2 SYDVKM, per germline. Written as DNA, the CDR3 is TGTGCCAGCAGTTTCACCGGGACAGGCAATTCACCCCTCCACTTT. Amino acids: CASSFTGTGNSPLHF.

The genes are TRBV3-1 and TRBJ2-5; the match to TRBD2 covers 9 bases. Germline V CDR1 and CDR2: LGHDT, YNNKEL (reference sequence). After removal of 4 bases from V and 5 bases from J, the junction contained 5 bases not matched to a gene. The CDR3 has 14 amino acids. This chain's CDR3 is CASSRTSDGETQYF. DNA for the CDR3: TGTGCCAGCAGCCGGACTAGCGACGGGGAGACCCAGTACTTC.